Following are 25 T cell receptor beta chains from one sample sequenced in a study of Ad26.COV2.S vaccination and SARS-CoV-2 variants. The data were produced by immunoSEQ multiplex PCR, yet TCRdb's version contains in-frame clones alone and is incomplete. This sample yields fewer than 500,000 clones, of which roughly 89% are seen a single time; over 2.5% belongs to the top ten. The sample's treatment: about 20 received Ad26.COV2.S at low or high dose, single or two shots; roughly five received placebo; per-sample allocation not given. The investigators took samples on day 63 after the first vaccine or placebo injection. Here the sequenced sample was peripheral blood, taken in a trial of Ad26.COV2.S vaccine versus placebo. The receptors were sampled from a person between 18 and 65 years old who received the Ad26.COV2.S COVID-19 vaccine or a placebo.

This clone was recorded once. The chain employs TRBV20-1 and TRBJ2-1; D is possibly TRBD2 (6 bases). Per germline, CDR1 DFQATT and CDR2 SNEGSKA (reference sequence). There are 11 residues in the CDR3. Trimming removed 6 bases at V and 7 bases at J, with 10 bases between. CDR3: CSARRGNEQFF. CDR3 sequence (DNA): TGCAGTGCCAGACGGGGGAATGAGCAGTTCTTC.

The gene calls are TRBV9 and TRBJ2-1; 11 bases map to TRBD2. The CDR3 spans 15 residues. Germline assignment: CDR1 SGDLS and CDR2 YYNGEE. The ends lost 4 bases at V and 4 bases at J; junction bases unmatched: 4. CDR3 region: CASSYTSGGYNEQFF. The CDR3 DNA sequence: TGTGCCAGCAGCTACACTAGCGGGGGTTACAATGAGCAGTTCTTC.

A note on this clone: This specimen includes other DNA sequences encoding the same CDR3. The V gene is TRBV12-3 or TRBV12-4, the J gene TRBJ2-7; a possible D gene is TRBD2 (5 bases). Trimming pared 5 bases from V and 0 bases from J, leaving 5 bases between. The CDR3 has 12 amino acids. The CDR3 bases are TGTGCCAGCAGTGGACTCTCCTACGAGCAGTACTTC. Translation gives CASSGLSYEQYF.

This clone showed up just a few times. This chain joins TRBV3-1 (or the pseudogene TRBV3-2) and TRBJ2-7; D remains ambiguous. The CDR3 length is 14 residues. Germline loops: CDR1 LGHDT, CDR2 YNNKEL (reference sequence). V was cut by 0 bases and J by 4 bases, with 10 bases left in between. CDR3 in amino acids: CASSQDLLGYEQYF. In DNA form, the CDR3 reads TGTGCCAGCAGCCAAGATCTTCTTGGGTACGAGCAGTACTTC.

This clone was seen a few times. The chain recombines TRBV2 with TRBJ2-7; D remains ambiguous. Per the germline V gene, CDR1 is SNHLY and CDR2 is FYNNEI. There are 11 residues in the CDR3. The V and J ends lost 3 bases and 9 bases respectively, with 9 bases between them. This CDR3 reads CASSDSLRQYF. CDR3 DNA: TGTGCCAGCAGTGATTCTCTAAGGCAGTACTTC.

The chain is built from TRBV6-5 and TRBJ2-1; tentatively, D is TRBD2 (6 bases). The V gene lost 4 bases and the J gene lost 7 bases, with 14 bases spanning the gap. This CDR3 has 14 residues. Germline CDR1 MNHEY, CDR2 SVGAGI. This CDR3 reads CASSLGLPGNEQFF. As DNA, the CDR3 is TGTGCCAGCAGTTTGGGACTCCCGGGGAATGAGCAGTTCTTC.

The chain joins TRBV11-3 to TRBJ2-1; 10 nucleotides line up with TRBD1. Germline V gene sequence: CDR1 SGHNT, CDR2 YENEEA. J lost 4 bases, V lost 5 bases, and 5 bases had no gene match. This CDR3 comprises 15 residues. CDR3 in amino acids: CASSEGQGTYNEQFF. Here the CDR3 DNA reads TGTGCCAGCAGCGAGGGACAGGGGACTTACAATGAGCAGTTCTTC.

CDR3 sequence reads: CASSTGSGTGFYEQYF. DNA of the CDR3: TGTGCCAGTAGTACCGGGTCAGGGACAGGGTTTTACGAGCAGTACTTC. The genes are TRBV19 and TRBJ2-7; 9 bases fit TRBD1. CDR1 is LNHDA and CDR2 is SQIVND in the germline V gene (reference sequence). Trimming removed 4 bases from V and 4 bases from J; junction bases left unmatched: 11. CDR3 length: 16 amino acids.

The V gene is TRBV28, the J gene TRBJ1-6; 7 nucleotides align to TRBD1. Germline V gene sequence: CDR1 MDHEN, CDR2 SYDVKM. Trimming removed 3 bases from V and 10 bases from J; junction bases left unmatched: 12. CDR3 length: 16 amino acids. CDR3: CASSLVGQPQRSPLHF. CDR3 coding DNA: TGTGCCAGCAGTTTGGTGGGACAGCCCCAGAGGTCACCCCTCCACTTT.

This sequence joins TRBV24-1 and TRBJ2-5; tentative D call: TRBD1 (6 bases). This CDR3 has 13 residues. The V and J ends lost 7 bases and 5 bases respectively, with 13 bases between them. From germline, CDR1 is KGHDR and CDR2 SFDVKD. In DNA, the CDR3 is TGTGCCACCAGACAGGGAATTGGCGAGACCCAGTACTTC. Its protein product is CATRQGIGETQYF.

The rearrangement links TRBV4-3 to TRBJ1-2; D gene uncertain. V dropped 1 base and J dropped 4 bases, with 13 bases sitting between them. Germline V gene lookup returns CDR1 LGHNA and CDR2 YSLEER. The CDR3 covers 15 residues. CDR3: CASSQGLGKFYGYTF. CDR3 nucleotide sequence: TGCGCCAGCAGCCAAGGTCTAGGGAAATTCTATGGCTACACCTTC.

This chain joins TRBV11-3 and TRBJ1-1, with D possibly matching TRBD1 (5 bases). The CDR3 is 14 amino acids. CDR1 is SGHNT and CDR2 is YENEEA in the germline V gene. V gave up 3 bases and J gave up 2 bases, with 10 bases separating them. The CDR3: CASSFTGHNTEAFF. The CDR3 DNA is TGTGCCAGCAGCTTTACGGGGCACAACACTGAAGCTTTCTTT.

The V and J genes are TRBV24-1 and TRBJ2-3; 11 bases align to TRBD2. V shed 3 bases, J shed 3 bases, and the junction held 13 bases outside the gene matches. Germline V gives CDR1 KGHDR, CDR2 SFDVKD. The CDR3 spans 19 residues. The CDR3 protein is CATSDPMPIAGGGTDTQYF. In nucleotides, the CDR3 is TGTGCCACCAGTGATCCTATGCCTATAGCGGGAGGGGGGACAGATACGCAGTATTTT.

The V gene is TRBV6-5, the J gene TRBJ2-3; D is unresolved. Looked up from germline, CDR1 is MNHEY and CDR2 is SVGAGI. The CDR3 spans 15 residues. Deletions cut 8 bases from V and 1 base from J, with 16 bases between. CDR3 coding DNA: TGTGCCAGCGCGAGGCGAGATACTCGCACAGATACGCAGTATTTT. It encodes CASARRDTRTDTQYF.

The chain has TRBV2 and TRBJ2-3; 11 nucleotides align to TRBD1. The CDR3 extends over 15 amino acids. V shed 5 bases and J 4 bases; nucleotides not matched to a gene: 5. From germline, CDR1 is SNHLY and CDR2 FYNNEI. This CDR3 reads CASSLGQGAADTQYF. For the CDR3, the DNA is TGTGCCAGCAGTTTAGGACAGGGGGCGGCAGATACGCAGTATTTT.

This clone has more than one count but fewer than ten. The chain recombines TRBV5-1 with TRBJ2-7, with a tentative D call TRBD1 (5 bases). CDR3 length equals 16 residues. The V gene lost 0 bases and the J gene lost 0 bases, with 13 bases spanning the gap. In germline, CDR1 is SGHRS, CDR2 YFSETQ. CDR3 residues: CASSLGPGSISYEQYF. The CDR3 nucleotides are TGCGCCAGCAGCTTGGGTCCAGGGTCAATCTCCTACGAGCAGTACTTC.

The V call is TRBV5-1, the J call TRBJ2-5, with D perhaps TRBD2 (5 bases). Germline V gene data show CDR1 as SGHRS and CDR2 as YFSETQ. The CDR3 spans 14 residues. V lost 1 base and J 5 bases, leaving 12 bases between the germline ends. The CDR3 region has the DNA TGCGCCAGCAGCTTGTCGGGGATGGGGGAGACCCAGTACTTC. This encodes CASSLSGMGETQYF.

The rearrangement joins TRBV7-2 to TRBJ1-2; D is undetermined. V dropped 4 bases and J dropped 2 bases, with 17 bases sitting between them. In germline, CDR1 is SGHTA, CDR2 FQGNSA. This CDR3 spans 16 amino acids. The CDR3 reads CASSWSPLGGNYGYTF. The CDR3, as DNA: TGTGCCAGCAGCTGGTCCCCCCTCGGTGGGAACTATGGCTACACCTTC.

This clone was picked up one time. The DNA of the CDR3 is TGCGCCAGCAGCCTGGAAGAGGGCCTCGGAAAACTGTTTTTT. Protein sequence: CASSLEEGLGKLFF. The chain uses TRBV5-1 and TRBJ1-4; D is unclear. The CDR3 length is 14 residues. The germline V gene encodes CDR1 SGHRS and CDR2 YFSETQ. The germline V and J ends were trimmed by 4 bases and 10 bases, with 17 bases remaining between them.

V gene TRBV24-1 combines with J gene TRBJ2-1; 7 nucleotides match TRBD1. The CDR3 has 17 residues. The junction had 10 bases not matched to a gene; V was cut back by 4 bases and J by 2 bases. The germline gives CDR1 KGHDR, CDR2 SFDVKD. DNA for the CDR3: TGTGCCACCAGTGAACGGACAGGCATGGCCGCCTACAATGAGCAGTTCTTC. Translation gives CATSERTGMAAYNEQFF.

For the CDR3, the DNA is TGTGCCAGCAGCGCCGGGGATAGCACAGATACGCAGTATTTT. As protein: CASSAGDSTDTQYF. J is TRBJ2-3 and V is TRBV9; possibly TRBD2 for D (5 bases). From germline, CDR1 is SGDLS and CDR2 YYNGEE. Trimming removed 3 bases at V and 0 bases at J, with 8 bases between. This CDR3 has 14 residues.

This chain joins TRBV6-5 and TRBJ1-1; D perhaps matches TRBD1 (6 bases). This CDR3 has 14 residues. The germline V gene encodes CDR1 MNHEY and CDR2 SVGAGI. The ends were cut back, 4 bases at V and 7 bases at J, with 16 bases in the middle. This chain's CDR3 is CASSSWGGDREAFF. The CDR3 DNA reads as TGTGCCAGCAGTTCGTGGGGGGGCGACCGTGAAGCTTTCTTT.

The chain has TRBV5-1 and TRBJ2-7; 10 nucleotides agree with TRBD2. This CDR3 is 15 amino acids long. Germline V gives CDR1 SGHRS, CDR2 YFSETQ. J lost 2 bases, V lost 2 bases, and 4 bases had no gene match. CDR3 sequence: CASSLGLAVTYEQYV. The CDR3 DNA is TGCGCCAGCAGCTTAGGACTAGCGGTTACCTACGAGCAGTACGTC.

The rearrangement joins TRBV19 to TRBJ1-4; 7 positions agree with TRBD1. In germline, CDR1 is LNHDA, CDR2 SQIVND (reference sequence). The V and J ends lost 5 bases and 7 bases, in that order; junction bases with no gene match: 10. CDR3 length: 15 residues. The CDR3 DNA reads TGTGCCAGTAGTTACGGGACAGCGTGGAGTGAAAAACTGTTTTTT. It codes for CASSYGTAWSEKLFF.

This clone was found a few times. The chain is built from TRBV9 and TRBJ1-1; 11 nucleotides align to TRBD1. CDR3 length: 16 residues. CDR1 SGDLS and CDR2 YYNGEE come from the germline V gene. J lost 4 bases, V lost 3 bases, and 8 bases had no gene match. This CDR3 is CASSAGTGGRSTEAFF. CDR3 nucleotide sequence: TGTGCCAGCAGCGCCGGGACAGGGGGACGGAGCACTGAAGCTTTCTTT.